A selection of T cell receptor beta chains follows, all from one sample in a study of T cell responses to AZD1222 COVID-19 vaccine. Sequenced by immunoSEQ multiplex PCR; TCRdb stores in-frame clones only, minus some. The data show under 200,000 clones, more than 80% seen once. The starting material was peripheral blood, obtained on day 0 of AZD1222 vaccination. The origin of the receptors is an adult in good health. CDR3s leave out the opening cysteine and the closing phenylalanine or tryptophan. Each record gives: D gene, CDR3 length, V gene, CDR3 protein. A D gene is named only where the DNA matches it firmly.

d_gene: TRBD2; len: 14; v_gene: TRBV27; CDR3aa: ASSLAPGLVGETQY
d_gene: .; len: 13; v_gene: TRBV5-1; CDR3aa: ASRNGAGGNTEAF
d_gene: .; len: 12; v_gene: TRBV5-1; CDR3aa: ASSSYREDEKLF
d_gene: .; len: 10; v_gene: TRBV7-9; CDR3aa: ASSANNEKLF
d_gene: .; len: 10; v_gene: TRBV19; CDR3aa: ASSSSNEKLF
d_gene: .; len: 13; v_gene: TRBV7-2; CDR3aa: ASSPWAGEIQPQH
d_gene: TRBD2; len: 12; v_gene: TRBV5-1; CDR3aa: ASSVAGGYNEQF
d_gene: TRBD1; len: 13; v_gene: TRBV4-1; CDR3aa: ASSQTGGSYYGYT
d_gene: .; len: 12; v_gene: TRBV15; CDR3aa: ATSYGASRTEAF
d_gene: TRBD2; len: 12; v_gene: TRBV7-2; CDR3aa: ASSYSGGAETQY
d_gene: .; len: 13; v_gene: TRBV21-1; CDR3aa: ASSRFERVNGGYT
d_gene: TRBD1; len: 14; v_gene: TRBV5-1; CDR3aa: ASSPTPGQGGNTIY
d_gene: .; len: 12; v_gene: TRBV6-5; CDR3aa: ASRIGSGTGELF
d_gene: TRBD1; len: 13; v_gene: TRBV4-1; CDR3aa: ASSQEGTGVSPLH